The 12 T cell receptor beta chains in this list originate from one sample, sequenced in a study of cytomegalovirus exposure and HLA in healthy donors. The PCR had 60 Vbeta and 13 Jbeta primers. Measured with immunoSEQ multiplex PCR; TCRdb has only the in-frame clones, and not every one. The sample carries approximately 170,000 clones, approximately 76% recorded once. The sample taken for sequencing was PBMCs. These receptors originate from a woman under 30 in good health and CMV-seropositive.

The J gene is TRBJ2-5, the V gene TRBV5-4; 11 bases agree with TRBD2. In germline, CDR1 is SGHNT, CDR2 YYREEE (reference sequence). The CDR3 has 14 residues. V lost 6 bases and J lost 2; bases outside the gene matches: 3. The CDR3 here is CASTVAGGQETQYF. Here the CDR3 DNA reads TGTGCCAGCACCGTAGCGGGGGGGCAAGAGACCCAGTACTTC.

This rearrangement joins TRBV19 to TRBJ2-7; 9 bases are a match to TRBD1. CDR1 and CDR2 (germline): LNHDA, SQIVND (reference sequence). This CDR3 contains 14 residues. Trimming at V came to 6 bases and at J to 2 bases, leaving 5 bases not matched to a gene. The CDR3 DNA follows: TGTGCCAGTAGCTGGGACAGGGTAACCTACGAGCAGTACTTC. Residues: CASSWDRVTYEQYF.

The gene calls are TRBV5-4 and TRBJ1-2, with no clear D. This CDR3 region has 13 residues. Trimming took 0 bases from V and 8 from J, leaving 11 bases between them. The germline gives CDR1 SGHNT, CDR2 YYREEE (reference sequence). The CDR3 DNA sequence: TGTGCCAGCAGCTTGGAACACCGTCTGGGCTACACCTTC. Translation gives CASSLEHRLGYTF. Combining the CDR3 with reference TRBV5-4 and TRBJ1-2 gives the whole variable domain ETGVTQSPTHLIKTRGQQVTLRCSSQSGHNTVSWYQQALGQGPQFIFQYYREEENGRGNFPPRFSGLQFPNYSSELNVNALELDDSALYLCASSLEHRLGYTFGSGTRLTVV.

This clone was seen once. This chain connects TRBV19 to TRBJ1-1; 7 bases are a match to TRBD1. Germline CDR1 and CDR2: LNHDA and SQIVND (reference sequence). The CDR3 runs 13 residues. V lost 7 bases, J lost 2 bases, and 4 bases stayed unmatched. For the CDR3, the DNA is TGTGCCAGTAATGGACAGGTCAACACTGAAGCTTTCTTT. This translates into CASNGQVNTEAFF.

This rearrangement joins TRBV5-1 to TRBJ1-1; no definite D call. CDR3 length: 14 amino acids. V gave up 1 base and J gave up 6 bases, with 13 bases separating them. The germline V gene has CDR1 SGHRS and CDR2 YFSETQ. The CDR3 DNA sequence: TGCGCCAGCAGCTTGTTTATTCCCTCCGCTGAAGCTTTCTTT. Protein sequence: CASSLFIPSAEAFF.

This chain connects TRBV30 to TRBJ1-4; 7 nucleotides align to TRBD1. CDR1 and CDR2 from the germline V gene are GTSNPN and SVGIG (reference sequence). CDR3 length: 12 residues. The CDR3 here is CAGDSQNEKLFF. In DNA, the CDR3 is TGTGCAGGGGACAGCCAAAATGAAAAACTGTTTTTT. Combining the CDR3 with reference TRBV30 and TRBJ1-4 gives the whole variable domain SQTIHQWPATLVQPVGSPLSLECTVEGTSNPNLYWYRQAAGRGLQLLFYSVGIGQISSEVPQNLSASRPQDRQFILSSKKLLLSDSGFYLCAGDSQNEKLFFGSGTQLSVL.

This clone has just a few counts. The chain has TRBV6-1 and TRBJ2-7; 7 nucleotides line up with TRBD1. CDR3 length: 16 amino acids. CDR1 is MNHNS and CDR2 is SASEGT in the germline V gene. V trimming: 3 bases; J trimming: 0 bases; junction bases outside the gene matches: 8. This CDR3 is CASSDFYRDSSYEQYF. CDR3 nucleotides: TGTGCCAGCAGTGATTTTTACCGGGACAGCTCCTACGAGCAGTACTTC.

This rearrangement joins TRBV21-1 to TRBJ2-7; the table's D gene call, TRBD2, was not cross checked with the DNA. TRBV21-1 is recorded as a pseudogene. The CDR3 covers 13 residues. The CDR3 loop reads CASIIRKLKRRYF. DNA of the CDR3: TGTGCCAGCATCATACGTAAACTTAAGAGGAGGTACTTC.

The chain recombines TRBV2 with TRBJ1-5, with 7 bases fitting TRBD1. The germline CDR1 and CDR2 sequences are SNHLY and FYNNEI. CDR3 length equals 18 residues. V lost 9 bases and J lost 1; bases outside the gene matches: 18. The DNA of the CDR3 is TGTGCCAGTAGAGGCAGAGACAGGGAAATAACGAGCAATCAGCCCCAGCATTTT. Translation gives CASRGRDREITSNQPQHF.

In its sample, this clone was seen a few times. The chain carries TRBV5-6 and TRBJ2-2; 11 bases fit TRBD2. The CDR3 loop spans 19 amino acids. The germline V gene encodes CDR1 SGHDT and CDR2 YYEEEE. With 3 bases clipped from V and 5 bases from J, the junction kept 15 bases outside the gene matches. CDR3 sequence: CASSWDSGGARSLTGELFF. Here the CDR3 DNA reads TGTGCCAGCAGCTGGGATAGCGGGGGGGCCCGTTCGTTAACCGGGGAGCTGTTTTTT.

The chain joins TRBV28 to TRBJ1-3; TRBD1 matches at 9 bases. This CDR3 has 15 amino acids. V was clipped by 6 bases and J by 8 bases; unmatched bases: 11. From germline, CDR1 is MDHEN and CDR2 SYDVKM. The CDR3 here is CASSRPGQGAHTIYF. The DNA for the CDR3 is TGTGCCAGCAGCCGCCCGGGACAGGGAGCTCACACCATATATTTT. Full variable domain (outside the CDR3, taken from reference TRBV28 and TRBJ1-3): DVKVTQSSRYLVKRTGEKVFLECVQDMDHENMFWYRQDPGLGLRLIYFSYDVKMKEKGDIPEGYSVSREKKERFSLILESASTNQTSMYLCASSRPGQGAHTIYFGEGSWLTVV.

The chain has TRBV21-1 and TRBJ1-1. TRBV21-1 corresponds to a pseudogene. This CDR3 spans 16 amino acids. This CDR3 is CASSKEGPQTNTEAFF. DNA for the CDR3: TGTGCCAGCAGCAAGGAGGGCCCTCAAACGAACACTGAAGCTTTCTTT.